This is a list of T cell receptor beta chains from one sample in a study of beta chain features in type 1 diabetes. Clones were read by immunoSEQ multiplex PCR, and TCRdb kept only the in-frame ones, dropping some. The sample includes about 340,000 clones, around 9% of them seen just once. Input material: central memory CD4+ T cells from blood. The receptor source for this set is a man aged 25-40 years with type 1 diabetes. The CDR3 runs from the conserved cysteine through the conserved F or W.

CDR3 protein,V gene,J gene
CASGPQGPGEKLFF,TRBV12-5,TRBJ1-4
CASSVGPGGAETQYF,TRBV9,TRBJ2-5
CASSVSLNTEAFF,TRBV9,TRBJ1-1
CASSPTDNYGYTF,TRBV5-1,TRBJ1-2
CASSKFSGSVNTEAFF,TRBV28,TRBJ1-1
CATRVGSEGTRETQYF,TRBV15,TRBJ2-5
CASSTYSGTASYEQYF,TRBV19,TRBJ2-7
CASTMTGVGNQPQHF,TRBV19,TRBJ1-5
CASSLGGSFNLYEQYF,TRBV5-6,TRBJ2-7
CASSQDGDEKLFF,TRBV4-1,TRBJ1-4
CASSLYAGDNEQFF,TRBV28,TRBJ2-1
CASSPHYEGEQFF,TRBV7-2,TRBJ2-1
CASSQEFKNIQYF,TRBV4-1,TRBJ2-4
CASSRYDEGGGNTDTQYF,TRBV4-3,TRBJ2-3
CASSVVQGQNTEAFF,TRBV9,TRBJ1-1
CASSLAVQGGETQYF,TRBV7-2,TRBJ2-5
CASSLGQGYETQYF,TRBV5-6,TRBJ2-5
CASSRKGQETQYF,TRBV6-5,TRBJ2-5
CSAPGQGVNWF,TRBV20-1,TRBJ1-2
CASSSRDRRRYEQYF,TRBV28,TRBJ2-7
CASSGWISYNEQFF,TRBV10-2,TRBJ2-1
CASTSQGSGDSGYEQYF,TRBV28,TRBJ2-7
CASSADSNYGYTF,TRBV2,TRBJ1-2
CASSLWDTGSGSPLHF,TRBV7-6,TRBJ1-6
CASSLPGATNEKLFF,TRBV7-2,TRBJ1-4
CASSFGRTYGYTF,TRBV7-2,TRBJ1-2
CASSVWRTDTQYF,TRBV5-6,TRBJ2-3
CASSIKGQGDTGELFF,TRBV19,TRBJ2-2
CASSQGLAGGGANVLTF,TRBV4-3,TRBJ2-6
CASSIQIAGGQEQFF,TRBV19,TRBJ2-1
CASSLGVLPSEQFF,TRBV5-6,TRBJ2-1
CASSLRDNYGYTF,TRBV27,TRBJ1-2
CASSPASRDTQYF,TRBV18,TRBJ2-3
CASSRTGGALNEQFF,TRBV7-2,TRBJ2-1
CASSIDQGWYSGTGELFF,TRBV19,TRBJ2-2
CASSPREAVSGNTIYF,TRBV7-8,TRBJ1-3
CASSPRGQFTDTQYF,TRBV7-2,TRBJ2-3
CASSLGHPSTDTQYF,TRBV7-2,TRBJ2-3
CASSSGRSAFF,TRBV7-2,TRBJ1-1
CASSRLPHSDEQFF,TRBV4-3,TRBJ2-1
CASSGQRGGMGETQYF,TRBV7-2,TRBJ2-5
CASSSGQGSEKLFF,TRBV6-5,TRBJ1-4
CASSWSILAGPPTDF,TRBV7-2,TRBJ2-7
CASSPYRDTEAFF,TRBV18,TRBJ1-1
CASSPRLFNEQFF,TRBV2,TRBJ2-1
CAISELFTGGGENIQYF,TRBV10-3,TRBJ2-4
CSARTREHTF,TRBV29-1,TRBJ1-2
CASSFSGSEAFF,TRBV7-9,TRBJ1-1
CASSLRSETDTQYF,TRBV2,TRBJ2-3
CASSFRTGFNGYTF,TRBV7-9,TRBJ1-2
CASSLQDQTAPYF,TRBV11-2,TRBJ2-7
CSVGTGVNQPQHF,TRBV29-1,TRBJ1-5
CASSLLGDEAFF,TRBV7-9,TRBJ1-1
CASKDGSVEKLFF,TRBV15,TRBJ1-4
CASSRGRTDTQYF,TRBV5-6,TRBJ2-3
CASQQGFSSGNTIYF,TRBV18,TRBJ1-3
CASSQDRPGFLYGYTF,TRBV4-3,TRBJ1-2
CASSVGTGYNSPLHF,TRBV9,TRBJ1-6
CASKGDSYEQYF,TRBV2,TRBJ2-7